A selection of T cell receptor beta chains follows, all from one sample in a study of T cell responses to AZD1222 COVID-19 vaccine. Libraries were prepared by immunoSEQ multiplex PCR; TCRdb keeps only in-frame clonotypes and omits some of them. The sample consists of tens of thousands of clones, about 88% of them appearing once. The specimen was peripheral blood, collected 28 days after the second AZD1222 dose. The receptors stem from an adult who received the AZD1222 COVID-19 vaccine. The CDR3 runs from the conserved cysteine through the conserved F or W. Fields, in order: clone size, CDR3 length, J gene, D gene, V gene, CDR3 DNA, CDR3 protein. The D gene is left open where the match is weak. Clone size, where shown, is once, few, many, or a class for clones that have expanded.

NA,17,TRBJ1-5,TRBD1,TRBV7-9,TGTGCCAGCAGCCTAAGTAGCGGGACAGCATCCAATCAGCCCCAGCATTTT,CASSLSSGTASNQPQHF
NA,15,TRBJ2-2,NA,TRBV29-1,TGCAGCGTTGCCGGCAGGGGAACGAACACCGGGGAGCTGTTTTTT,CSVAGRGTNTGELFF
NA,15,TRBJ1-1,TRBD1,TRBV20-1,TGCAGTGCTAGTGACCGGACAGGGTTTGGGACTGAAGCTTTCTTT,CSASDRTGFGTEAFF
once,13,TRBJ1-5,NA,TRBV4-3,TGCGCCAGCAGCCAAGATACCGGTCAGCCCCAGCATTTT,CASSQDTGQPQHF
NA,17,TRBJ1-1,NA,TRBV28,TGTGCCAGCAGTCCCCGGCAGGGGCCCTGGATGAACACTGAAGCTTTCTTT,CASSPRQGPWMNTEAFF
NA,15,TRBJ2-3,NA,TRBV5-5,TGTGCCAGCAGCTTCCCATCGGGAGACACAGATACGCAGTATTTT,CASSFPSGDTDTQYF
NA,16,TRBJ2-5,NA,TRBV7-8,TGTGCCAGCACCACGGGACGGGTCGGGATGGGAGAGACCCAGTACTTC,CASTTGRVGMGETQYF
NA,13,TRBJ2-7,NA,TRBV12-3/TRBV12-4,TGTGCCAGCAGTTTATTTTCTCCCGACGAGCAGTACTTC,CASSLFSPDEQYF
few,15,TRBJ2-7,NA,TRBV7-8,TGTGCCAGCAGCTTAGTGGGAGGACTTACCTACGAGCAGTACTTC,CASSLVGGLTYEQYF
few,14,TRBJ2-2,NA,TRBV28,TGTGCCAGCAGTTTTGGACTGAACACCGGGGAGCTGTTTTTT,CASSFGLNTGELFF
NA,13,TRBJ1-1,NA,TRBV2,TGTGCCAGCAGCCGGCTGATGAACACTGAAGCTTTCTTT,CASSRLMNTEAFF